A selection of T cell receptor beta chains follows, all from one sample in a study of blood T cell repertoires in COVID-19. Profiled with immunoSEQ multiplex PCR; TCRdb holds only in-frame clones, not every one. The sample shows about 210,000 clones, about 86% of them seen only once. The sequencing sample was made of peripheral blood. The receptors originated from a man between 60 and 70 years old who had recovered from COVID-19. Both conserved end residues are part of each CDR3. A D gene is named only where the DNA matches it firmly. Clone size is shown for a subset of rows, as once, few, many or a class of expanded clone.

j_call cdr3_length clone_size v_call d_call cdr3_nt cdr3_aa
TRBJ2-3 15 . TRBV14 TRBD1 TGTGCCAGCAGCCTTGTTGGGACAGGCTGGAATACGCAGTATTTT CASSLVGTGWNTQYF
TRBJ2-1 13 once TRBV24-1 . TGTGCCACCCGCGACAGGTCCTACAATGAGCAGTTCTTC CATRDRSYNEQFF
TRBJ1-3 14 . TRBV30 TRBD1 TGTGCCGTTACAGGGGGTACCTCTGGAAACACCATATATTTT CAVTGGTSGNTIYF
TRBJ2-1 13 . TRBV3-1/TRBV3-2 TRBD1 TGTGCCAGCAGCCAAGTACGACAGGGGGCGAAGTTCTTC CASSQVRQGAKFF
TRBJ2-7 15 . TRBV3-1/TRBV3-2 TRBD2 TGTGCCAGCAGCCAAGTCGGACTAGCGATACACGAGCAGTACTTC CASSQVGLAIHEQYF
TRBJ1-6 16 . TRBV11-1 . TGTGCCAGCAGCTTAGTGGGGCCGGCCGGGAATTCACCCCTCCACTTT CASSLVGPAGNSPLHF
TRBJ2-1 18 . TRBV30 TRBD2 TGTGCCTGGAGTGTATGGGGGACTAGCGGGAGGGCCAGAAATGAGCAGTTCTTC CAWSVWGTSGRARNEQFF
TRBJ1-1 13 . TRBV2 . TGTGCCACCAGGGGAGGGTTGGGCACTGAAGCTTTCTTT CATRGGLGTEAFF
TRBJ1-5 15 few TRBV7-8 . TGTGCCAGCGCCAAGGCGGGGAGGGCAAATCAGCCCCAGCATTTT CASAKAGRANQPQHF
TRBJ1-3 16 . TRBV7-7 TRBD1 TGTGCCAGCAGCTTAGAGGCAGGGGGCGTTGGAAACACCATATATTTT CASSLEAGGVGNTIYF
TRBJ2-1 18 few TRBV7-6 TRBD1 TGTGCCAGCAGCGCACTTTACCGGGGGACAGGGAAAGACAATGAGCAGTTCTTC CASSALYRGTGKDNEQFF
TRBJ1-3 12 . TRBV6-5 . TGTGCCAGTTCACAGGGCGCAAACACCATATATTTT CASSQGANTIYF
TRBJ2-5 14 once TRBV19 TRBD1 TGTGCCAGTAGTATAGTCCCCAGGGGGGAGACCCAGTACTTC CASSIVPRGETQYF
TRBJ1-2 15 few TRBV11-1 . TGTGCCAGCAGCTTGGGGCAGGGAGGAAACTATGGCTACACCTTC CASSLGQGGNYGYTF
TRBJ2-2 15 . TRBV5-1 TRBD2 TGCGCCAGCAGCTTGACTAGCGGGACGACCGGGGAGCTGTTTTTT CASSLTSGTTGELFF
TRBJ2-6 16 once TRBV19 . TGTGCCAGTAGTATAGTAGGCGGGACTGGGGCCAACGTCCTGACTTTC CASSIVGGTGANVLTF
TRBJ2-7 13 . TRBV6-5 TRBD2 TGTGCCAGCAGTTACCAGCGGGGGGGCCTACCGTACTTC CASSYQRGGLPYF
TRBJ1-1 15 . TRBV7-3 TRBD1 TGTGCCAGCAGCCTCCAGACAGGGGCGAACACTGAAGCTTTCTTT CASSLQTGANTEAFF
TRBJ2-1 15 . TRBV28 TRBD1 TGTGCCAGCAGTCCCCGACAGGGGATGTGGAATGAGCAGTTCTTC CASSPRQGMWNEQFF
TRBJ1-5 14 few TRBV7-2 . TGTGCCAGCAGCTTGGGGGGGGTGGACCAGCCCCAGCATTTT CASSLGGVDQPQHF